The 16 T cell receptor beta chains below all came from one sample that was sequenced in a study of T cell responses to AZD1222 COVID-19 vaccine. Data came from immunoSEQ multiplex PCR; TCRdb stores just in-frame clones and leaves some out. The table has around 160,000 clones, almost 90% seen once; the top ten hold over 4.5%. The sequenced sample was peripheral blood, obtained on day 0 of AZD1222 vaccination. These receptors were taken from an adult in good health.

The chain has TRBV10-3 and TRBJ2-7, with TRBD2 matching over 8 bases. The ends lost 3 bases at V and 4 bases at J; junction bases unmatched: 5. CDR1 is ENHRY, CDR2 SYGVKD, per germline. The CDR3 sequence is 14 residues long. The CDR3 spells CAISDPSGQYEQYF. For the CDR3, the DNA is TGTGCCATCAGTGACCCTAGCGGGCAATACGAGCAGTACTTC.

The rearrangement links TRBV9 to TRBJ2-1; D is ambiguous. V lost 0 bases and J 5 bases, leaving 6 bases between the germline ends. Per the germline V gene, CDR1 is SGDLS and CDR2 is YYNGEE. The CDR3 consists of 13 residues. This CDR3 is CASSVASNNEQFF. The CDR3 nucleotides are TGTGCCAGCAGCGTAGCCAGCAACAATGAGCAGTTCTTC.

This sequence joins TRBV5-6 and TRBJ2-2, with unresolved D. The CDR3 consists of 14 residues. Germline values: CDR1 SGHDT, CDR2 YYEEEE. V lost 0 bases to trimming and J lost 5 bases, with 8 bases between them. The chain's CDR3 is CASSLVGPTGELFF. The CDR3 DNA follows: TGTGCCAGCAGCTTGGTAGGGCCGACCGGGGAGCTGTTTTTT.

The chain joins TRBV4-3 to TRBJ1-6, with D maybe TRBD1 (5 bases). CDR1 LGHNA and CDR2 YSLEER come from the germline V gene. The CDR3 loop spans 17 amino acids. With 0 bases removed from V and 0 bases from J, the gap between germline ends came to 9 bases. The chain's CDR3 is CASSQDGGSSYNSPLHF. The CDR3, as DNA: TGCGCCAGCAGCCAAGATGGGGGTTCCTCCTATAATTCACCCCTCCACTTT.

V is TRBV6-5 and J is TRBJ1-5, with a weak D call TRBD1 (5 bases). Trimming took 8 bases from V and 6 from J, leaving 17 bases between them. Germline CDR1 MNHEY, CDR2 SVGAGI. This CDR3 region has 14 residues. This chain's CDR3 is CASHTRGVSQPQHF. DNA for the CDR3: TGTGCCAGCCATACCCGGGGGGTGAGTCAGCCCCAGCATTTT.

The CDR3 reads CASSSRQGGEQFF. CDR3 nucleotide sequence: TGTGCCAGCAGCTCGCGCCAGGGAGGTGAGCAGTTCTTC. V usage is TRBV7-8 and J usage is TRBJ2-1; D possibly corresponds to TRBD2 (6 bases). CDR1 is SGHVS and CDR2 is FQNEAQ in the germline V gene. Trimming took off 4 bases at V and 9 bases at J, with 13 bases between the two ends. This CDR3 contains 13 residues. Variable domain in full (rest from reference TRBV7-8 and TRBJ2-1): GAGVSQSPRYKVAKRGQDVALRCDPISGHVSLFWYQQALGQGPEFLTYFQNEAQLDKSGLPSDRFFAERPEGSVSTLKIQRTQQEDSAVYLCASSSRQGGEQFFGPGTRLTVL.

The rearrangement uses TRBV20-1 and TRBJ1-2, with D hard to call. This CDR3 contains 13 residues. Per the germline V gene, CDR1 is DFQATT and CDR2 is SNEGSKA (reference sequence). V dropped 3 bases and J dropped 4 bases, with 12 bases sitting between them. The DNA for the CDR3 is TGCAGTGCTAGTGAGAGTTCCGCCTATGGCTACACCTTC. It specifies CSASESSAYGYTF.

The V call is TRBV27, the J call TRBJ1-3; possibly TRBD1 for D (6 bases). V shed 4 bases and J shed 2 bases, with 6 bases lying between them. This CDR3 has 13 residues. Germline V gene data show CDR1 as MNHEY and CDR2 as SMNVEV (reference sequence). This CDR3 reads CASSSGAGNTIYF. DNA for the CDR3: TGTGCCAGCAGTTCAGGGGCTGGAAACACCATATATTTT.

This clone was observed a few times. The chain recombines TRBV14 with TRBJ2-7; TRBD2 aligns across 10 bases. V shed 1 base, J shed 3 bases, and the junction held 3 bases outside the gene matches. The CDR3 length is 15 residues. Germline V gene sequence: CDR1 SGHDN, CDR2 FVKESK. This chain's CDR3 is CASSQGASGSYEQYF. CDR3 nucleotide sequence: TGTGCCAGCAGCCAAGGGGCTAGCGGGAGCTACGAGCAGTACTTC.

A single count supports this clone. CDR3 sequence: CASREGRGNYEQYF. CDR3 nucleotides: TGTGCCAGCAGGGAGGGTAGGGGAAACTACGAGCAGTACTTC. The chain uses TRBV2 and TRBJ2-7, with a tentative D call TRBD2 (6 bases). Germline assignment: CDR1 SNHLY and CDR2 FYNNEI. CDR3 length equals 14 residues. V was trimmed by 6 bases and J by 3 bases, leaving 15 bases between them.

The V and J genes are TRBV6-5 and TRBJ1-2; TRBD1 agrees at 10 bases. Losses at the gene ends were 2 bases for V and 8 bases for J; bases not matched to a gene: 11. CDR1 is MNHEY, CDR2 SVGAGI, per germline. The CDR3 is made up of 16 amino acids. CDR3 region: CASSYLGQGGIRGYTF. The CDR3 DNA sequence: TGTGCCAGCAGTTACCTCGGACAGGGGGGGATTAGGGGCTACACCTTC.

The gene calls are TRBV5-1 and TRBJ2-7; 7 nucleotides match TRBD2. The germline CDR1 and CDR2 sequences are SGHRS and YFSETQ. Trimming took 0 bases from V and 3 from J; bases not matched to a gene: 9. The CDR3 has 16 residues. This chain's CDR3 is CASSLAGLAVNYEQYF. Written as DNA, the CDR3 is TGCGCCAGCAGCTTGGCCGGTCTAGCGGTTAACTACGAGCAGTACTTC. Supplemented by reference TRBV5-1 and TRBJ2-7, the full variable domain reads KAGVTQTPRYLIKTRGQQVTLSCSPISGHRSVSWYQQTPGQGLQFLFEYFSETQRNKGNFPGRFSGRQFSNSRSEMNVSTLELGDSALYLCASSLAGLAVNYEQYFGPGTRLTVT.

This chain joins TRBV9 and TRBJ1-1; possibly TRBD1 for D (6 bases). The CDR3 runs to 16 residues. Germline V gives CDR1 SGDLS, CDR2 YYNGEE. With 0 bases removed from V and 4 bases from J, the gap between germline ends came to 16 bases. CDR3 loop: CASSVVMGGSGTEAFF. The CDR3 bases are TGTGCCAGCAGCGTAGTTATGGGGGGCTCGGGCACTGAAGCTTTCTTT.

The chain combines TRBV18 with TRBJ2-7, with unresolved D. Trimming left V 3 bases short and J 7 bases short, with 19 bases between. CDR1 is KGHSH and CDR2 is LQKENI in the germline V gene. This CDR3 is 15 amino acids long. The CDR3 loop reads CASSPFSGPMGEQYF. The CDR3 coding sequence is TGTGCCAGCTCACCCTTTAGTGGGCCTATGGGGGAGCAGTACTTC.

This clone appeared once. The chain combines TRBV7-9 with TRBJ1-5; 9 bases are a match to TRBD1. Trimming cost V 1 base and J 1 base; bases outside gene matches: 5. Germline CDR1 SEHNR, CDR2 FQNEAQ (reference sequence). This CDR3 contains 17 residues. The CDR3 sequence: CASSLDRGTGSNQPQHF. CDR3 DNA: TGTGCCAGCAGCTTAGACCGCGGGACAGGGAGCAATCAGCCCCAGCATTTT.

The chain carries TRBV29-1 and TRBJ2-7, with TRBD1 identical over 7 bases. This CDR3 is built from 13 residues. V dropped 5 bases and J dropped 7; count of bases not matched to a gene: 11. Germline V gene data show CDR1 as SQVTM and CDR2 as ANQGSEA. Here the CDR3 reads CSVRTGLIGEQYF. The CDR3 DNA is TGCAGCGTTCGGACAGGTTTGATAGGAGAGCAGTACTTC.